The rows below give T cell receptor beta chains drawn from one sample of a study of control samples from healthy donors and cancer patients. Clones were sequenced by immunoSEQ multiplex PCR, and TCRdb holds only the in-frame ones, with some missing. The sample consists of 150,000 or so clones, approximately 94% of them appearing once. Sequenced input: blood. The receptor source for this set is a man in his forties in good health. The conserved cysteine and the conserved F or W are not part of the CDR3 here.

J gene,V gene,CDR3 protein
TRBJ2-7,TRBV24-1,ATSDYNPPYEQY
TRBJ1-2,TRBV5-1,ASSSQTEDYGYT
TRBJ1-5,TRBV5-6,ASSLRGQAWDQPQH
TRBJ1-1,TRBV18,ASSPQGDMNTEAF
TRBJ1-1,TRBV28,ASSFPGQGGSYLNTEAF
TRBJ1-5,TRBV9,ASSVDGYSNQPQH
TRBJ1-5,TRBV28,ASSFASNQPQH
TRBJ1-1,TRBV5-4,ASSLGQGRTEAF
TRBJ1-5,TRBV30,AWTGGGNQPQH
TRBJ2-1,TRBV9,ASSVGYVSSYNEQF
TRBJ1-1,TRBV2,ASREQGRAF
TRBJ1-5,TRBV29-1,SVGDTYQPQH
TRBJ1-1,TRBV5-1,ASSFTEDTEAF
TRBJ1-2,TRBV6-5,ASSYSGGRGSGYT
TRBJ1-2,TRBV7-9,ASSPQDYT
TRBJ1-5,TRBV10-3,AISNSNQPQH
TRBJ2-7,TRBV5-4,ASSLEPSGAGYEQY
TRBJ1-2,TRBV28,ASNRDRGYYGYT
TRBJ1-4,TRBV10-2,ASSGGSHEKLF
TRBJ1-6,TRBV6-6,ASSPAGTGLYNSPLH
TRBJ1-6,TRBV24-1,ATSPRDPPPSPLH
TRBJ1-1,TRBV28,ASIQPGQGMNTEAF
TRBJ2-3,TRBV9,ASRRSGLPTDTQY
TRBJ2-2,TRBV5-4,ASSSMGGANTGELF
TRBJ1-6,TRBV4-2,ASSPRDGTSSYNSPLH
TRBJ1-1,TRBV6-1,ASSWDGNTEAF
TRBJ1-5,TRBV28,AGNRGQSNQPQH
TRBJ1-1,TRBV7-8,ASRSGTGTEAF
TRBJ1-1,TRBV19,ASSIGTLTEAF